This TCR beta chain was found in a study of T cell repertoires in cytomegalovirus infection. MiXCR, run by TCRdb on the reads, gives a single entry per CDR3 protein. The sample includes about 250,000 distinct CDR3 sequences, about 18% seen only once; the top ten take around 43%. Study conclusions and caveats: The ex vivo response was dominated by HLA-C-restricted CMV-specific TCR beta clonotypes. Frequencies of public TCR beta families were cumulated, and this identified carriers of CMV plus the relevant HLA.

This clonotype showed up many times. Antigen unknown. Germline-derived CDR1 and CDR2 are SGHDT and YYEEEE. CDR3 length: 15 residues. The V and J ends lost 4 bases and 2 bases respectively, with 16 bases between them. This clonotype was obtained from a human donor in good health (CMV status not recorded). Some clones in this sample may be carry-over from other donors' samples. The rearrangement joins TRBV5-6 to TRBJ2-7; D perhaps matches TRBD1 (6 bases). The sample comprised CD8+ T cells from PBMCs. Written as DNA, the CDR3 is TGTGCCAGCAGCGTCACAGGGAGAGGGCCCTACGAGCAGTACTTC. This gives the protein CASSVTGRGPYEQYF.